The T cell receptor (beta chain) described here comes from a study of shared clonotypes between healthy human individuals. Study outcomes and limitations: Tissue TCR repertoires likely differ from these blood-only repertoires. Four donors shared approximately 5% of their naive CD4 clonotypes.

This clone was counted once. Its specificity is not known. The method was immunoSEQ multiplex PCR; TCRdb's version includes in-frame clones alone and lacks a portion of them. The profile covers fewer than 3 million clones, with about 90% appearing a single time and about 0.36% taken by the ten largest. The source material was naive CD4+ T cells from PBMCs. Regarding subset: CD45RA+ positively selected. The clonotype was recovered from a man aged 18-30 years in good health. Some clones in this sample may be carry-over from other donors' samples.

The CDR3, as DNA: TGTGCCAGCAGGGAGGCGGGAGGTCCCTACAATGAGCAGTTCTTC. It codes for CASREAGGPYNEQFF. The V and J genes are TRBV14 and TRBJ2-1; 8 positions match TRBD2. Germline values: CDR1 SGHDN, CDR2 FVKESK. V was clipped by 6 bases and J by 2 bases; unmatched bases: 6. The CDR3 consists of 15 residues.